This entry lists 21 T cell receptor beta chains sequenced from one sample in a study of beta chain features in type 1 diabetes (dated by TCRdb to the late 2010s). Broad study findings and their caveats: Type 1 diabetes patients showed a moderate but significant shortening of TCRB CDR3 length in all four CD4+ subsets.

These receptors' targets are unknown. Libraries came from the immunoSEQ multiplex PCR assay. All of the isolated RNA was reverse transcribed with the High Capacity cDNA Reverse Transcription Kit, so expressed TCRB transcripts were sequenced. The table comes from immuneACCESS by way of TCRdb, which keeps in-frame sequences with V and J called. Part of the clones is missing from these tables; in studies checked, under half for an unresolved V gene and the rest for unknown reasons. The sample data list approximately 130,000 clones, and approximately 15% of these were observed just once. The ten top clones hold roughly 2.5% of the sample. Material for sequencing was central memory CD4+ T cells from blood. Every receptor here comes from a man younger than 35 with type 1 diabetes.

This clone came up a few times. The rearrangement uses TRBV7-2 and TRBJ2-7; TRBD1 matches 7 bases. The CDR3 totals 15 residues. With 5 bases clipped from V and 0 bases from J, the junction kept 7 bases outside the gene matches. Germline CDR1 and CDR2: SGHTA and FQGNSA. CDR3 bases: TGTGCCAGCAGCAGGGGGACAGTGAGCTCCTACGAGCAGTACTTC. It encodes CASSRGTVSSYEQYF.

This clone was seen a few times. The chain links TRBV5-6 to TRBJ2-3; D is undetermined. Germline assignment: CDR1 SGHDT and CDR2 YYEEEE. Trimming shortened V by 0 bases and J by 6 bases, and 8 bases separated the two germline ends. The CDR3 loop spans 13 amino acids. The CDR3: CASSLGIGDTQYF. The DNA of the CDR3 is TGTGCCAGCAGCTTGGGCATTGGGGATACGCAGTATTTT.

This clone was observed a few times. This chain connects TRBV4-3 to TRBJ1-2, with D hard to call. Looked up from germline, CDR1 is LGHNA and CDR2 is YSLEER. The CDR3 consists of 17 residues. Trimming left V 0 bases short and J 0 bases short, with 14 bases between. CDR3 residues: CASSQEASGGTNYGYTF. DNA for the CDR3: TGCGCCAGCAGCCAAGAAGCGTCAGGCGGAACTAACTATGGCTACACCTTC.

Only one count was recorded for this clone. The chain is built from TRBV2 and TRBJ2-1, with 10 bases identical to TRBD2. This CDR3 has 16 residues. V was pared by 6 bases and J by 7 bases, with 12 bases of the junction left unmatched. Germline assignment: CDR1 SNHLY and CDR2 FYNNEI. CDR3 DNA sequence: TGTGCCAGCAGCGCCGGGAGCGGGAGGGCCTCAAATGAGCAGTTCTTC. Its protein product is CASSAGSGRASNEQFF.

The chain is built from TRBV11-2 and TRBJ2-1, with TRBD1 matching over 9 bases. Trimming removed 5 bases from V and 6 bases from J; junction bases left unmatched: 5. From germline, CDR1 is SGHAT and CDR2 FQNNGV. The CDR3 totals 14 residues. CDR3 protein: CASSPRTGANEQFF. Written as DNA, the CDR3 is TGTGCCAGCAGCCCGCGGACAGGGGCCAATGAGCAGTTCTTC.

The chain carries TRBV13 and TRBJ2-4; 13 bases agree with TRBD2. The CDR3 totals 18 residues. Trimming at V came to 2 bases and at J to 5 bases, leaving 9 bases not matched to a gene. Germline V lookup: CDR1 PRHDT, CDR2 FYEKMQ (reference sequence). CDR3 coding DNA: TGTGCCAGCAGCTTACAATTCCGTACTAGCGGGAGGGAAAACATTCAGTACTTC. As protein: CASSLQFRTSGRENIQYF.

The chain's CDR3 is CASTPLPGEYGYTF. DNA for the CDR3: TGTGCCAGCACCCCACTGCCAGGGGAGTATGGCTACACCTTC. V is TRBV2 and J is TRBJ1-2; a weak D match, TRBD1 (6 bases). Trimming removed 7 bases from V and 5 bases from J, with 17 bases in between. Germline assignment: CDR1 SNHLY and CDR2 FYNNEI. The CDR3 sequence is 14 residues long.

The CDR3 loop reads CASSGQGPEAFF. In nucleotides, the CDR3 is TGTGCCAGCAGTGGGCAGGGTCCTGAAGCTTTCTTT. The chain carries TRBV2 and TRBJ1-1; possibly TRBD1 for D (5 bases). Germline CDR1 and CDR2: SNHLY and FYNNEI. Trimming stripped 4 bases from V and 6 bases from J, with 9 bases between. The CDR3 contains 12 residues.

The chain has TRBV19 and TRBJ2-1; no firm D call. Germline CDR1 LNHDA, CDR2 SQIVND (reference sequence). This CDR3 comprises 11 residues. Trimming took 7 bases from V and 10 from J, leaving 11 bases between them. The CDR3 nucleotides are TGTGCCAGTACTTTCGTCCGGGAGCAGTTCTTC. This codes for CASTFVREQFF.

The chain joins TRBV6-5 to TRBJ2-3, with 9 bases fitting TRBD2. Losses at the gene ends were 8 bases for V and 8 bases for J; bases not matched to a gene: 8. The CDR3 totals 13 residues. CDR1 is MNHEY, CDR2 SVGAGI, per germline. The DNA for the CDR3 is TGTGCCAGCCAATTGAGCGGGAGGCCTACGCAGTATTTT. It encodes CASQLSGRPTQYF.

In DNA form, the CDR3 reads TGTGCCTGGAGTGCCGCAAGGAATCAGCCCCAGCATTTT. Translating it yields CAWSAARNQPQHF. The gene calls are TRBV30 and TRBJ1-5; D is ambiguous. With 1 base removed from V and 4 bases from J, the gap between germline ends came to 8 bases. The CDR3 loop spans 13 amino acids. Germline values: CDR1 GTSNPN, CDR2 SVGIG (reference sequence).

This sequence joins TRBV5-1 and TRBJ1-4; no clear D. The germline gives CDR1 SGHRS, CDR2 YFSETQ. V lost 0 bases and J lost 6, with 9 bases in between. This CDR3 has 14 amino acids. As DNA, the CDR3 is TGCGCCAGCAGCTTGGCAGGCGCGGATGAAAAACTGTTTTTT. The encoded protein is CASSLAGADEKLFF.

This clone appeared a few times. This chain joins TRBV9 and TRBJ2-7, with D maybe TRBD1 (6 bases). The CDR3 has 15 residues. The germline V and J ends were trimmed by 2 bases and 5 bases, with 17 bases remaining between them. Looked up from germline, CDR1 is SGDLS and CDR2 is YYNGEE. The CDR3 region is CASSVSTGKSNEQYF. The CDR3 DNA sequence: TGTGCCAGCAGCGTTTCTACAGGGAAATCCAACGAGCAGTACTTC.

The CDR3 DNA sequence: TGTGCCAGCAGCTTAAACTTACCCCTCTCTGGAAACACCATATATTTT. It is translated as CASSLNLPLSGNTIYF. The V and J genes are TRBV7-2 and TRBJ1-3; no clear D. The CDR3 spans 16 residues. Trimming took 2 bases from V and 0 from J, leaving 11 bases between them. CDR1 and CDR2 from the germline V gene are SGHTA and FQGNSA.

The sample holds a few counts of this clone. The gene calls are TRBV7-2 and TRBJ2-3; 8 nucleotides match TRBD2. CDR3 size: 14 residues. Germline lookup yields CDR1 SGHTA and CDR2 FQGNSA. After removal of 5 bases from V and 7 bases from J, the junction contained 8 bases not matched to a gene. In DNA, the CDR3 is TGTGCCAGCAGCCCTAGCGGGTCTGGGCATACGCAGTATTTT. Amino acids: CASSPSGSGHTQYF.

The chain has TRBV7-2 and TRBJ1-2; no clear D. Trimming shortened V by 1 base and J by 6 bases, and 12 bases separated the two germline ends. The germline CDR1 and CDR2 sequences are SGHTA and FQGNSA. The CDR3 runs to 14 residues. CDR3 loop: CASSLGVFRDGYTF. CDR3 nucleotides: TGTGCCAGCAGCTTAGGGGTATTTAGGGATGGCTACACCTTC.

The CDR3 DNA sequence: TGTGCCAGCAGCTTACCTTTACAGGGTCCCAGCTCTGGGGCCAACGTCCTGACTTTC. Translated: CASSLPLQGPSSGANVLTF. The rearrangement uses TRBV5-6 and TRBJ2-6, with D perhaps TRBD1 (6 bases). CDR3 size: 19 residues. With 2 bases removed from V and 0 bases from J, the gap between germline ends came to 18 bases. CDR1 is SGHDT and CDR2 is YYEEEE in the germline V gene.

This clone was observed a few times. This chain links TRBV7-2 with TRBJ1-2; D unclear. CDR1 SGHTA and CDR2 FQGNSA come from the germline V gene. The V end was cut by 1 base, the J end by 2 bases, with 5 bases between. CDR3 length equals 13 residues. CDR3: CASSLGVNYGYTF. In DNA form, the CDR3 reads TGTGCCAGCAGCTTAGGGGTGAACTATGGCTACACCTTC.

This chain links TRBV4-3 with TRBJ2-1; 10 bases match TRBD1. The V gene's germline CDR1 is LGHNA and CDR2 YSLEER. CDR3 length: 14 amino acids. V dropped 1 base and J dropped 10; count of bases not matched to a gene: 4. CDR3 in DNA: TGCGCCAGCAGCCAAGGGGACAGGGGATTAGAGCAGTTCTTC. It translates to CASSQGDRGLEQFF.

In its sample, this clone was seen a few times. CDR3: CATSPRAGGYYNEQFF. CDR3 DNA: TGTGCCACCAGCCCTCGGGCGGGAGGCTACTACAATGAGCAGTTCTTC. The chain joins TRBV15 to TRBJ2-1; 8 positions match TRBD2. This CDR3 has 16 residues. The V segment lost 5 bases and the J segment 3 bases; nucleotides outside the gene matches: 9. CDR1 is LNHNV, CDR2 YYDKDF, per germline (reference sequence).

This clone has only a few counts. The CDR3: CASSFPINTEAFF. The CDR3 nucleotides are TGTGCCAGCAGCTTCCCTATAAACACTGAAGCTTTCTTT. V is TRBV7-9 and J is TRBJ1-1; D uncertain. V was trimmed by 3 bases and J by 2 bases, leaving 7 bases between them. Per germline, CDR1 SEHNR and CDR2 FQNEAQ (reference sequence). There are 13 residues in the CDR3. The variable domain in full, with the rest retrieved from reference TRBV7-9 and TRBJ1-1, is DTGVSQNPRHKITKRGQNVTFRCDPISEHNRLYWYRQTLGQGPEFLTYFQNEAQLEKSRLLSDRFSAERPKGSFSTLEIQRTEQGDSAMYLCASSFPINTEAFFGQGTRLTVV.